This record concerns one T cell receptor beta chain sequence. Its target is not known. With V trimmed by 7 bases and J by 5 bases, 9 bases remained unmatched. This CDR3 has 14 residues. CDR1 and CDR2 from the germline V gene are SEHNR and FQNEAQ (reference sequence). This sample is drawn from a study of vaccination and CD4 T cells after COVID-19. Study-wide context: The study collected post-vaccine samples a median about 71 days after dose two, with a range of 14 to 241.

The Oncomine TCR Beta short-read assay was applied to DNA of cultured CD4+ T cells. DNA came from CD4+ T cells after culture. TCRdb passed the PCR reads through MiXCR, listing each CDR3 protein once. The table shows about 3,400 distinct CDR3 sequences, with 24% occurring only once. Findings and limits, study-wide: Only relatively few convalescent patients were studied, and early post-infection timepoints were not analyzed.

Treatment meaning: roughly nine-day PBMC culture with coronavirus spike peptide pools or control peptides (ViraFEST assay). Researchers collected the unexposed donor's CD4+ T cells before the COVID-19 pandemic (2011-2018). The receptor was isolated from a human donor in good health. The rearrangement links TRBV7-9 to TRBJ1-1, with 8 bases that match TRBD1. The sequenced sample was CD4+ T cells from blood, cultured in vitro. Here the CDR3 DNA reads TGTGCCAGCACCCGCTCCACAGGGGGAACTGAAGCTTTCTTT. This sequence encodes CASTRSTGGTEAFF.